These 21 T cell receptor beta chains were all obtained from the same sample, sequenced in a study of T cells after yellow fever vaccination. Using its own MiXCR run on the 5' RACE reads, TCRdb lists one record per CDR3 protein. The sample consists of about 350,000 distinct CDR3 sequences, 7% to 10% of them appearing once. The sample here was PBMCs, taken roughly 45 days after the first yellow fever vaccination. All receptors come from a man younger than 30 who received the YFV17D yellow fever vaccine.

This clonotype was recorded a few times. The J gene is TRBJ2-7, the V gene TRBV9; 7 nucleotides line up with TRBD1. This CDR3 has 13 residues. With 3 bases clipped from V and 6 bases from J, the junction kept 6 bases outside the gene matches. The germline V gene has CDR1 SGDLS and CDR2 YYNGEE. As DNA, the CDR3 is TGTGCCAGCAGCGCAGGGACAGTGGGCGAGCAGTACTTC. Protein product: CASSAGTVGEQYF.

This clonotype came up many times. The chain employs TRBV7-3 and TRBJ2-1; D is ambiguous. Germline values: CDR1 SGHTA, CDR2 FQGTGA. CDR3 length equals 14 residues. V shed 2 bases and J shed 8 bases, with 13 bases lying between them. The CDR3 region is CASSLGVRLDEQFF. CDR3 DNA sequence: TGTGCCAGCAGCTTAGGTGTCAGGCTGGATGAGCAGTTCTTC.

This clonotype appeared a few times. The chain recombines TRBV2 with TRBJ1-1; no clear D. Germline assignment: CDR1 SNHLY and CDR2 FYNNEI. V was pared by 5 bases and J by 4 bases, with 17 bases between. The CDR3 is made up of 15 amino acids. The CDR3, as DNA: TGTGCCAGCAGTCCCTCCCCGGGTCCAGGCACTGAAGCTTTCTTT. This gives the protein CASSPSPGPGTEAFF.

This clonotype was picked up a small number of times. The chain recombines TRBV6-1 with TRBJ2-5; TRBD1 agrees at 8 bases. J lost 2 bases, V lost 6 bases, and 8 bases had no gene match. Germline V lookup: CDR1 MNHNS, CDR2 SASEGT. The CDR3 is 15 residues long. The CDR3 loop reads CASSQRQGKQETQYF. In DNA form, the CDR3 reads TGTGCCAGCAGCCAAAGACAGGGGAAACAAGAGACCCAGTACTTC.

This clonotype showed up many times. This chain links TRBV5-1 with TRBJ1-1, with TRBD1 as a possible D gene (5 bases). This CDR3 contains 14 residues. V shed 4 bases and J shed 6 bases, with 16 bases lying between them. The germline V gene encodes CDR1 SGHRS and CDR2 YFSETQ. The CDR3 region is CASSPRWGKAEAFF. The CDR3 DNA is TGCGCCAGCAGCCCACGTTGGGGGAAAGCTGAAGCTTTCTTT. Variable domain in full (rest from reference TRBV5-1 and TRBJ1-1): KAGVTQTPRYLIKTRGQQVTLSCSPISGHRSVSWYQQTPGQGLQFLFEYFSETQRNKGNFPGRFSGRQFSNSRSEMNVSTLELGDSALYLCASSPRWGKAEAFFGQGTRLTVV.

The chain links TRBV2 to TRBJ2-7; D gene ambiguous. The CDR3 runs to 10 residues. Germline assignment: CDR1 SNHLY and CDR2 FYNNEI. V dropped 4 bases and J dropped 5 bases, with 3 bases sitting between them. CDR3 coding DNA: TGTGCCAGCAGTGTACACGAGCAGTACTTC. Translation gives CASSVHEQYF.

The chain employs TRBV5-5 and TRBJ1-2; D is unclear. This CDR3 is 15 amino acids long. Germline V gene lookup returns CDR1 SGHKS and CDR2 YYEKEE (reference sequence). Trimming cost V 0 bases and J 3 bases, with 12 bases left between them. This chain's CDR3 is CASSLEVTYYYGYTF. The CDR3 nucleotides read TGTGCCAGCAGCTTGGAGGTGACTTACTACTATGGCTACACCTTC.

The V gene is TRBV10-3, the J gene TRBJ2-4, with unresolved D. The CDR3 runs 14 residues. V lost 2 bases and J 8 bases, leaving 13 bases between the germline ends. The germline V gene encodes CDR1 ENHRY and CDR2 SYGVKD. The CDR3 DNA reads TGTGCCATCAGTGAGCAAGCCTCGGCGGACATTCAGTACTTC. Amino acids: CAISEQASADIQYF.

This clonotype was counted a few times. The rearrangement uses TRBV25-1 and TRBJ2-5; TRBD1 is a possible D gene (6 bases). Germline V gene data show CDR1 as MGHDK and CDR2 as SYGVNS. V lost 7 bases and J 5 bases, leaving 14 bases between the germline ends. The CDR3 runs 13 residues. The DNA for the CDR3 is TGTGCCAGCACACAGGGAAATGCGGAGACCCAGTACTTC. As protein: CASTQGNAETQYF.

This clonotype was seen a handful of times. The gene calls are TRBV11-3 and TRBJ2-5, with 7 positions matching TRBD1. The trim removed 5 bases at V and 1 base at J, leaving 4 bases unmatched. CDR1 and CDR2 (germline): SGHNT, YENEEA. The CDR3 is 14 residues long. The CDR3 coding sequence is TGTGCCAGCAGCCAGGGACAGATCCAAGAGACCCAGTACTTC. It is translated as CASSQGQIQETQYF.

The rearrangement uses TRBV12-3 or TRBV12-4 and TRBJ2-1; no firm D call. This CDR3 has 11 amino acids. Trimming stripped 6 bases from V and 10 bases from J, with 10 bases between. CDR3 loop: CASSPVGEQFF. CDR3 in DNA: TGTGCCAGCAGCCCGGTGGGCGAGCAGTTCTTC.

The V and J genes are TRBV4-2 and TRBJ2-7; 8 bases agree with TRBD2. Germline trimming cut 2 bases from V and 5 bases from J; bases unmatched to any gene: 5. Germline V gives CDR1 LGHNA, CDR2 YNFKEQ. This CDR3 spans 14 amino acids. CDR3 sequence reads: CASSQIGGANEQYF. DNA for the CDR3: TGTGCCAGCAGCCAAATCGGGGGGGCCAACGAGCAGTACTTC.

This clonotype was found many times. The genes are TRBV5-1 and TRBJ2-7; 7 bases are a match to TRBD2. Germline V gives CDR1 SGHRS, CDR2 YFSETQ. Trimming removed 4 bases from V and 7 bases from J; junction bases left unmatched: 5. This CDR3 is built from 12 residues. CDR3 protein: CASSPLGGEQYF. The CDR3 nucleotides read TGCGCCAGCAGCCCCCTGGGGGGGGAGCAGTACTTC. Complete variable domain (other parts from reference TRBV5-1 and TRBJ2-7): KAGVTQTPRYLIKTRGQQVTLSCSPISGHRSVSWYQQTPGQGLQFLFEYFSETQRNKGNFPGRFSGRQFSNSRSEMNVSTLELGDSALYLCASSPLGGEQYFGPGTRLTVT.

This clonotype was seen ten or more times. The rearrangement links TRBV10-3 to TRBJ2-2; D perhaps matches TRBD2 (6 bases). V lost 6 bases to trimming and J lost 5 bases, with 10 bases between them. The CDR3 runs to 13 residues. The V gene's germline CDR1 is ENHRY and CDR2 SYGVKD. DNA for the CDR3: TGTGCCATCAGGGGGGGTGAGACCGGGGAGCTGTTTTTT. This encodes CAIRGGETGELFF.

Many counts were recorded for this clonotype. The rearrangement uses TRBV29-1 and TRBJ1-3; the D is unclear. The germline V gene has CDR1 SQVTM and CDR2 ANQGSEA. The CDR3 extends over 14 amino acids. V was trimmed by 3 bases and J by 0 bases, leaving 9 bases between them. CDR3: CSVDPDNSGNTIYF. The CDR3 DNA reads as TGCAGCGTTGACCCAGATAACTCTGGAAACACCATATATTTT.

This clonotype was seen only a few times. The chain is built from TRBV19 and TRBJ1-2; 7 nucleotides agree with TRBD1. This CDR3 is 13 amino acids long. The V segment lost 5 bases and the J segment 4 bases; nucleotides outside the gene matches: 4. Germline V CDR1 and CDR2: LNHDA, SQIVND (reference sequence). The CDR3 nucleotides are TGTGCCAGTAGTCGAGACAGGGTCTATGGCTACACCTTC. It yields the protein CASSRDRVYGYTF.

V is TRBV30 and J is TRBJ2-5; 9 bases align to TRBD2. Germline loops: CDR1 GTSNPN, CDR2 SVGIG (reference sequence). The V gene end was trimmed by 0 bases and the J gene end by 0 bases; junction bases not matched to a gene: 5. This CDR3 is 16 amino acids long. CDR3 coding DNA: TGTGCCTGGAGTGTCGAGCGGGGGGTCTACCAAGAGACCCAGTACTTC. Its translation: CAWSVERGVYQETQYF.

In nucleotides, the CDR3 is TGTGCCAGCAGCTTAGGGACACTGAACACCGGGGAGCTGTTTTTT. It is translated as CASSLGTLNTGELFF. The J gene is TRBJ2-2, the V gene TRBV7-3; tentative D call: TRBD1 (6 bases). Germline CDR1 and CDR2: SGHTA and FQGTGA. The CDR3 is made up of 15 amino acids. Trimming stripped 2 bases from V and 1 base from J, with 8 bases between.

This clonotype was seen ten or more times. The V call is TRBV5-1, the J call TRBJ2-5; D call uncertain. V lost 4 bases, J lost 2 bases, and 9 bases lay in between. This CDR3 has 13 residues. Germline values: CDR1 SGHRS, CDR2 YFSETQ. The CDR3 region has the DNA TGCGCCAGCAGCCTCGCTCCTCAAGAGACCCAGTACTTC. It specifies CASSLAPQETQYF.

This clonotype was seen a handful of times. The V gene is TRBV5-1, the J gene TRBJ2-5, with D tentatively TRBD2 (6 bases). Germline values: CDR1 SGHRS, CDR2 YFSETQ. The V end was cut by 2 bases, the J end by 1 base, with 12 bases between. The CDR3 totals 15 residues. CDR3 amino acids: CASSLFGGSQETQYF. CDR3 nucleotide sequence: TGCGCCAGCAGCTTATTTGGGGGGAGCCAAGAGACCCAGTACTTC.

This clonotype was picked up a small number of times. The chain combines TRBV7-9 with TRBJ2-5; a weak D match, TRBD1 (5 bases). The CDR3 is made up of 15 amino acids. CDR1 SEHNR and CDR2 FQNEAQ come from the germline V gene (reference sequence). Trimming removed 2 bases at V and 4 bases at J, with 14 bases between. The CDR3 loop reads CASSLPVTGVETQYF. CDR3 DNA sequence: TGTGCCAGCAGCTTACCAGTCACAGGAGTAGAGACCCAGTACTTC. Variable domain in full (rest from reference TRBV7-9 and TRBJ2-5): DTGVSQNPRHKITKRGQNVTFRCDPISEHNRLYWYRQTLGQGPEFLTYFQNEAQLEKSRLLSDRFSAERPKGSFSTLEIQRTEQGDSAMYLCASSLPVTGVETQYFGPGTRLLVL.